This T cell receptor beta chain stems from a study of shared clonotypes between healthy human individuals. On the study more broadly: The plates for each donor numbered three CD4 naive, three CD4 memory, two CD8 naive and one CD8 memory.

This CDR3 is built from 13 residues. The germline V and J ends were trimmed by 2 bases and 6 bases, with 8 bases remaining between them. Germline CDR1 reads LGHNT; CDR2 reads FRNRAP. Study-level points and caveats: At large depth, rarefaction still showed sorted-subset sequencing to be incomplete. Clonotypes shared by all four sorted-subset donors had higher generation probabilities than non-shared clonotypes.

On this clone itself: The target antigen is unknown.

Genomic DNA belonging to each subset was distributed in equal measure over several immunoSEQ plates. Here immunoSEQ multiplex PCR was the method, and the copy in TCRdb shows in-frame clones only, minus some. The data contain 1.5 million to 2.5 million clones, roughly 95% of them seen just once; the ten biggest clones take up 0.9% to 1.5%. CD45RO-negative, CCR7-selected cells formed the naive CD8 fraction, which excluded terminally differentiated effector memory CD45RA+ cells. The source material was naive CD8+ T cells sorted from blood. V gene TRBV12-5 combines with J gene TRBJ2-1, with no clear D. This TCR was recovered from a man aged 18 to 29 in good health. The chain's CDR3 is CASGLYGFNEQFF. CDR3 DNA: TGTGCTAGTGGTTTGTATGGGTTCAATGAGCAGTTCTTC.